This T cell receptor beta chain appears in the sequencing data of a study of shared clonotypes between healthy human individuals. Of note for this clone: Its antigen remains unidentified.

Germline V gene data show CDR1 as MNHEY and CDR2 as SVGAGI. The trim removed 5 bases at V and 4 bases at J, leaving 1 base unmatched. The length of the CDR3 is 12 residues. Genomic DNA of every subset was divided equally among multiple immunoSEQ plates. When replicate PCRs were run on sorted subsets, they used about 220 ng DNA, about 30,000 T cell genomes. Per the authors' pipeline: In the immunoSEQ data, sequences were junction-only and lacked quality scores, so filtering differed. Produced via immunoSEQ multiplex PCR; TCRdb's table is partial and in-frame only. V, J and clone size were drawn from that table, and D and trimming were deduced from the DNA. The sample lists hundreds of thousands of clones; approximately 95% were seen once. Whole-study results and caveats: It was expected that sequencing depth would affect clonotype sharing among donors.

Naivety among CD8 cells was defined by CD45RO negativity and positive CCR7 selection, thereby excluding terminally differentiated effector memory CD45RA+ cells. Input material: naive CD8+ T cells sorted from blood. This receptor was obtained from a woman younger than 45 in good health. This rearrangement joins TRBV6-5 to TRBJ2-7, with TRBD2 identical over 8 bases. CDR3 sequence reads: CASSPSGYEQYF. The CDR3 DNA follows: TGTGCCAGCAGTCCTAGCGGGTACGAGCAGTACTTC.